This TCR beta chain was observed in a study of cytomegalovirus exposure and HLA in healthy donors. A multiplex PCR was run with 60 Vbeta primers and 13 Jbeta primers. Here immunoSEQ multiplex PCR was the method, and the copy in TCRdb shows in-frame clones only, minus some. The sample gives 92,000 or so clones, less than 80% of which show up once; roughly 21% is in the top ten. Trimming removed 5 bases from V and 4 bases from J; junction bases left unmatched: 7. The CDR3 spans 15 residues. Germline values: CDR1 SGHTA, CDR2 FQGTGA. The chain combines TRBV7-3 with TRBJ2-1, with 8 bases fitting TRBD2. Source material: PBMCs. The source is a woman between 45 and 65 years old in good health and CMV-seropositive. CDR3 nucleotide sequence: TGTGCCAGCAGCCTCGGCGCGGGGGGTTACAATGAGCAGTTCTTC. It translates to CASSLGAGGYNEQFF.